The TCR beta chain described here comes from a study of identical twins. CDR1 SGHTS and CDR2 YDEGEE come from the germline V gene. Trimming removed 4 bases at V and 6 bases at J, with 13 bases between. CDR3 length equals 13 residues. This clonotype was found a few times. Carrying unique molecular identifiers, the cDNA also gained a universal primer site through template switching. Using its own MiXCR run on the 5' RACE reads, TCRdb lists one record per CDR3 protein. The sample shows about 470,000 distinct CDR3 sequences, 24% of them seen only once. These data were also filed under a second study, of T cells expressing NK-cell markers. From that second work: A handful of donors showed these clonotypes also leading the CD3+CD56-NKG2C+ fraction.

The sample comprised CD4+ T cells sorted from blood. The chain is built from TRBV5-8 and TRBJ1-1; D might be TRBD1 (5 bases). The sequence was collected from a woman aged 18-35 years in good health. The CDR3 is CASSQLRVSEAFF. The CDR3 DNA reads TGTGCCAGCAGCCAACTCAGGGTGTCTGAAGCTTTCTTT.